This T cell receptor (beta chain) came from a study of type 1 regulatory T cells (dated by TCRdb to the early 2020s). For the wider study: An in vitro protocol by which a Tr1-enriched, alloantigen-specific CD4 T cell product named T-allo10 was generated was characterized in the study. Patients with hematological malignancies who were receiving allogeneic hematopoietic stem cell transplantation were the group in which T-allo10 was being clinically evaluated.

Note on this clonotype: Its antigen remains unidentified. No clone much larger than this one lies a single base away; base qualities are absent.

Reads for this sample came from an Illumina MiSeq. The public reads were reanalyzed by TCRdb: fastp trimming at Q25, MiXCR alignment, in-frame beta chains only. A single entry per CDR3 protein holds the most common genes and DNA from its merged rows. Within this sample are 20,000 or so distinct CDR3 sequences, with over 40% of them counted one time only. 4.8% of the sample comes from the top ten. The germline V gene sets CDR1 to SGHRS and CDR2 to YFSETQ. Trimming accounts for 2 bases at V and 0 bases at J, while the number of junction bases matched to no gene is 5. Including the terminal cysteine and phenylalanine, the CDR3 comprises 16 residues. Only the CDR3 region is kept as DNA, spanning 48 bases read in frame from base 1.

Sample: cultured T cells, either the whole culture or a sorted T cell fraction (not recorded which). Here the chain combines TRBV5-1 and TRBJ2-5; the junction holds 9 bases that match TRBD2. The clonotype was recovered from a human donor in good health. For the CDR3, the sequence is CASSLAGGWYQETQYF. Read as DNA, the sequence is TGCGCCAGCAGCTTAGCGGGGGGATGGTACCAAGAGACCCAGTACTTC.